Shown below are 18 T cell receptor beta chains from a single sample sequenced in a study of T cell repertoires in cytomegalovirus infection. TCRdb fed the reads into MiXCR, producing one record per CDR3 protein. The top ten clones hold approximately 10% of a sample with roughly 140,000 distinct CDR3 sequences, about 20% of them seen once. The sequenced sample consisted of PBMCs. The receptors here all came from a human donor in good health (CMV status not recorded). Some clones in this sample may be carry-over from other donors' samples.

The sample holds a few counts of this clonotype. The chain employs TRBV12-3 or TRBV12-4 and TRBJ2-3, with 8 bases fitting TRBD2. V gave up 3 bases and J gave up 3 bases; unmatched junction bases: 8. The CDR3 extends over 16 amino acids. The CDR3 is CASSFGGGSGTDTQYF. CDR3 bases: TGTGCCAGCAGTTTCGGGGGGGGGTCAGGGACAGATACGCAGTATTTT.

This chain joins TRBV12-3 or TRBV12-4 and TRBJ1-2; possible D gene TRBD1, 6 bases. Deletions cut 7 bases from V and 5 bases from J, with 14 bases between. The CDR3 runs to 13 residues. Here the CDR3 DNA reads TGTGCCAGCACCCTAGGGGGTTGGTATGGCTACACCTTC. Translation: CASTLGGWYGYTF.

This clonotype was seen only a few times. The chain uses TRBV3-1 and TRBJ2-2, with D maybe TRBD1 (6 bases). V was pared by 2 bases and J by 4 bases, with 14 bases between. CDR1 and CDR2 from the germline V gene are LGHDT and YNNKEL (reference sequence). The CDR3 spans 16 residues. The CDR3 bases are TGTGCCAGCAGCCAAAGAGGGGGAGACGGCACCGGGGAGCTGTTTTTT. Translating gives CASSQRGGDGTGELFF.

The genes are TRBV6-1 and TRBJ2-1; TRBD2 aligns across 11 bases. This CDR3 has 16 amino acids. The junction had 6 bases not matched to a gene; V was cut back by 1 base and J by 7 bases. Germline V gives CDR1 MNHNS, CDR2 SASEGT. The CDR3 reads CASSEGGSGGGNEQFF. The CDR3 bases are TGTGCCAGCAGTGAAGGGGGTAGCGGGGGGGGGAATGAGCAGTTCTTC.

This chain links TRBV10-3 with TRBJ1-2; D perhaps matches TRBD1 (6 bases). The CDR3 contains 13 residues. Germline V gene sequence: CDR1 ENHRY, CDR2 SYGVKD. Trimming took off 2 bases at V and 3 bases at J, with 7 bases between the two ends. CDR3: CAISEEGDYGYTF. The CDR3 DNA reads TGTGCCATCAGTGAGGAGGGGGACTATGGCTACACCTTC.

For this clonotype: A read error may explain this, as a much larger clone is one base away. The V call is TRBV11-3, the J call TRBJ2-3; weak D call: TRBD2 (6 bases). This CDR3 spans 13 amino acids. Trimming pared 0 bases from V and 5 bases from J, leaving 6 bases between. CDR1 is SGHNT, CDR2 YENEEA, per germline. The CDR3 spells CASSLEGGDTQYF. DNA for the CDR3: TGTGCCAGCAGCTTAGAGGGGGGAGATACGCAGTATTTT.

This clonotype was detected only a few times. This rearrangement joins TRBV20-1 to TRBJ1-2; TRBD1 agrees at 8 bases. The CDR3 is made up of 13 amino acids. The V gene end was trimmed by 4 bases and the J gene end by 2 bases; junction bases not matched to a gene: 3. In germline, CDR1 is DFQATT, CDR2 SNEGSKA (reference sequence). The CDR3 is CSATRTGNYGYTF. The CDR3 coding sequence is TGCAGTGCTACCCGGACAGGGAACTATGGCTACACCTTC.

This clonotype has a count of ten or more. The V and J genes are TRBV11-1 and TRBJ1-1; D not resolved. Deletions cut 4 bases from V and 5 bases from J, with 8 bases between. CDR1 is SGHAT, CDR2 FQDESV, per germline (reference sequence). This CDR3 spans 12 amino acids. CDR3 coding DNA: TGTGCCAGCAGCTCCGGAGGGACTGAAGCTTTCTTT. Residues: CASSSGGTEAFF. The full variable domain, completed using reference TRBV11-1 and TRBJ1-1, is EAEVAQSPRYKITEKSQAVAFWCDPISGHATLYWYRQILGQGPELLVQFQDESVVDDSQLPKDRFSAERLKGVDSTLKIQPAELGDSAMYLCASSSGGTEAFFGQGTRLTVV.

DNA of the CDR3: TGTGCCAGCGAACCCCAGCAGAACACTGAAGCTTTCTTT. Encoded protein: CASEPQQNTEAFF. V gene TRBV18 combines with J gene TRBJ1-1; D ambiguous. Trimming cost V 8 bases and J 1 base, with 11 bases left between them. Per germline, CDR1 KGHSH and CDR2 LQKENI. The CDR3 extends over 13 amino acids.

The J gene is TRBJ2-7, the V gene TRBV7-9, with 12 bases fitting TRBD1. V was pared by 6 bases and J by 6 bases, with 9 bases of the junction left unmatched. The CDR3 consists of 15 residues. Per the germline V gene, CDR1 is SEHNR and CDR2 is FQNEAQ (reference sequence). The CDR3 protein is CASSSGQGALSEQYF. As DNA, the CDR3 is TGTGCCAGCAGTTCGGGACAGGGGGCGTTGTCCGAGCAGTACTTC.

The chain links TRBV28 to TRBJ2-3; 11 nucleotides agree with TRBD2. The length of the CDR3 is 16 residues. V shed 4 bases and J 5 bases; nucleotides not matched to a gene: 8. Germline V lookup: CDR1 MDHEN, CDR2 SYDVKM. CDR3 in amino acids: CASSSQTSGAVDTQYF. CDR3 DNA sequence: TGTGCCAGCAGTTCCCAGACTAGCGGGGCGGTAGATACGCAGTATTTT.

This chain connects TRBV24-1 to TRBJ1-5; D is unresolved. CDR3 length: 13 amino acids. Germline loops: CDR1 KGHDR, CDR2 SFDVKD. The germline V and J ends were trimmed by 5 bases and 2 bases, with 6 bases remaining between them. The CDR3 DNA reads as TGTGCCACCAGTGTTGGGGGCAATCAGCCCCAGCATTTT. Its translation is CATSVGGNQPQHF.

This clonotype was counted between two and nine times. The CDR3 spells CASSPQQGAGETQYF. The DNA of the CDR3 is TGTGCCAGCAGTCCGCAACAGGGGGCGGGGGAGACCCAGTACTTC. The rearrangement uses TRBV2 and TRBJ2-5, with 9 nucleotides matching TRBD1. The CDR3 is 15 residues long. Per the germline V gene, CDR1 is SNHLY and CDR2 is FYNNEI. The V segment lost 5 bases and the J segment 5 bases; nucleotides outside the gene matches: 9.

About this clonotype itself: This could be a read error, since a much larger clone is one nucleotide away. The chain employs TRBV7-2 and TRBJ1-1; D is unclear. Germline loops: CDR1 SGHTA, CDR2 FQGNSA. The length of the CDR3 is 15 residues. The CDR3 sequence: CASSLSEMVVTEASF. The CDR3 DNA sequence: TGTGCCAGCAGCTTATCGGAGATGGTCGTCACTGAAGCTTCCTTT.

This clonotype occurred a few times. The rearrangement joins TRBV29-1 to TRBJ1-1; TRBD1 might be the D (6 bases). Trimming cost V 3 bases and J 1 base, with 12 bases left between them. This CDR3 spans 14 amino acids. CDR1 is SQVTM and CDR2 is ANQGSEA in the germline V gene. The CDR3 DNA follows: TGCAGCGTTGAGCGGAGGGGGGCGAACACTGAAGCTTTCTTT. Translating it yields CSVERRGANTEAFF. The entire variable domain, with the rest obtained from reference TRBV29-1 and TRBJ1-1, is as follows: SAVISQKPSRDICQRGTSLTIQCQVDSQVTMMFWYRQQPGQSLTLIATANQGSEATYESGFVIDKFPISRPNLTFSTLTVSNMSPEDSSIYLCSVERRGANTEAFFGQGTRLTVV.

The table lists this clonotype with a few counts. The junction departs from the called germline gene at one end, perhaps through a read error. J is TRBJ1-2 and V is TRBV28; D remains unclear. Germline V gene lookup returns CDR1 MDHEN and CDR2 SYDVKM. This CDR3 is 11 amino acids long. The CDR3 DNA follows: TGTGCCAGCAGTTTAAGAAACACTTTCGCCTTC. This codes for CASSLRNTFAF.

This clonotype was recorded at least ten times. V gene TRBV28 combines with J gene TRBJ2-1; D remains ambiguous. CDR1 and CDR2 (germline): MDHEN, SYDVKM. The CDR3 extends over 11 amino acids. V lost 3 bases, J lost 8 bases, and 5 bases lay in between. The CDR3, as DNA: TGTGCCAGCAGTTTTGTGGATGAGCAGTTCTTC. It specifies CASSFVDEQFF.

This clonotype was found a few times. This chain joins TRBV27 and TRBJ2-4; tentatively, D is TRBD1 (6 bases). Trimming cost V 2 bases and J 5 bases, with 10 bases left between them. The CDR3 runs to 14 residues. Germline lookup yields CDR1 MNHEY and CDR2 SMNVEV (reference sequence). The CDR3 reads CASSLGGVENIQYF. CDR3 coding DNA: TGTGCCAGCAGTTTAGGGGGCGTGGAAAACATTCAGTACTTC.